The 20 T cell receptor beta chains given below trace back to one sample, sequenced in a study of control samples from healthy donors and cancer patients. Sequencing was performed with immunoSEQ multiplex PCR; in TCRdb, only in-frame clones are kept and a portion is missing. The repertoire holds about 120,000 clones, with 88% as singletons. Sequenced material: blood. Receptor source: a woman aged 70 to 79 in good health.

This clone came up a few times. The chain has TRBV2 and TRBJ2-3; tentatively, D is TRBD1 or TRBD2 (5 bases each). In germline, CDR1 is SNHLY, CDR2 FYNNEI. CDR3 length equals 15 residues. The V end was cut by 6 bases, the J end by 0 bases, with 13 bases between. Here the CDR3 reads CASSRDPGSTDTQYF. Written as DNA, the CDR3 is TGTGCCAGCAGCCGGGACCCCGGGAGCACAGATACGCAGTATTTT.

The V and J genes are TRBV5-1 and TRBJ2-1, with 9 positions matching TRBD2. The CDR3 has 14 residues. The germline V gene encodes CDR1 SGHRS and CDR2 YFSETQ. The V segment lost 5 bases and the J segment 5 bases; nucleotides outside the gene matches: 5. CDR3 sequence (DNA): TGCGCCAGCAGACCCAGCGGGGGGAACAATGAGCAGTTCTTC. It specifies CASRPSGGNNEQFF.

V is TRBV6-5 and J is TRBJ2-6; D is tentatively TRBD1 or TRBD2 (6 bases each). Germline CDR1 and CDR2: MNHEY and SVGAGI. Trimming took 2 bases from V and 3 from J, leaving 8 bases between them. This CDR3 comprises 15 residues. CDR3 coding DNA: TGTGCCAGCAGTTACGGGGGGCTTGGGGCCAACGTCCTGACTTTC. This sequence encodes CASSYGGLGANVLTF.

The chain couples TRBV10-2 to TRBJ1-5; D gene uncertain. CDR1 and CDR2 from the germline V gene are WSHSY and SAAADI. The CDR3 consists of 13 residues. V was shortened by 2 bases and J by 11 bases, with 13 bases between the two germline ends. The CDR3 DNA reads as TGCGCCAGCAGTGAGCAAAGAACCCAGTCCCAGCATTTT. Amino acid sequence: CASSEQRTQSQHF.

V usage is TRBV4-2 and J usage is TRBJ1-1; TRBD1 aligns across 9 bases. The germline gives CDR1 LGHNA, CDR2 YNFKEQ. This CDR3 spans 15 amino acids. With V trimmed by 0 bases and J by 5 bases, 4 bases remained unmatched. The CDR3 here is CASSQEIQGATEAFF. As DNA, the CDR3 is TGTGCCAGCAGCCAAGAGATACAGGGGGCTACTGAAGCTTTCTTT.

The chain carries TRBV6-2 or TRBV6-3 and TRBJ1-4; D may be TRBD1 (5 bases). V lost 2 bases and J 2 bases, leaving 15 bases between the germline ends. The CDR3 spans 17 residues. The V gene's germline CDR1 is MNHEY and CDR2 SVGEGT. The CDR3, as DNA: TGTGCCAGCAGTTACCGGGACTCCTTAGTCACTAATGAAAAACTGTTTTTT. Translation gives CASSYRDSLVTNEKLFF.

This clone was seen once. The chain combines TRBV5-1 with TRBJ1-5, with D perhaps matching TRBD1 (6 bases). Per the germline V gene, CDR1 is SGHRS and CDR2 is YFSETQ. Trimming cost V 4 bases and J 7 bases, with 21 bases left between them. This CDR3 spans 16 amino acids. The CDR3 sequence is CASSPRGGMAIQPQHF. For the CDR3, the DNA is TGCGCCAGCAGCCCTCGAGGGGGGATGGCGATACAGCCCCAGCATTTT.

The chain couples TRBV20-1 to TRBJ2-5; D remains ambiguous. The CDR3 consists of 11 residues. The germline gives CDR1 DFQATT, CDR2 SNEGSKA (reference sequence). Between the trimmed V and J ends, which lost 3 bases and 2 bases, there was a span of 4 bases. The CDR3 region has the DNA TGCAGTGCTAGGGGTCAAGAGACCCAGTACTTC. Protein sequence: CSARGQETQYF.

The V gene is TRBV7-3, the J gene TRBJ2-7; 8 bases line up with TRBD2. Looked up from germline, CDR1 is SGHTA and CDR2 is FQGTGA. The CDR3 loop spans 15 amino acids. After removal of 5 bases from V and 2 bases from J, the junction contained 8 bases not matched to a gene. CDR3 coding DNA: TGTGCCAGCAGCGCGCAGGGCGGGGGGACCTACGAGCAGTACTTC. Residues: CASSAQGGGTYEQYF.

This clone was counted a single time. The V and J genes are TRBV7-2 and TRBJ2-5, with 10 bases identical to TRBD2. This CDR3 region has 18 residues. Germline lookup yields CDR1 SGHTA and CDR2 FQGNSA. V dropped 5 bases and J dropped 2; count of bases not matched to a gene: 14. The CDR3 loop reads CASSPGKRGGAIQETQYF. CDR3 DNA sequence: TGTGCCAGCAGCCCCGGAAAGCGGGGGGGTGCTATACAAGAGACCCAGTACTTC.

This clone appeared a single time. The chain links TRBV29-1 to TRBJ2-5; 9 nucleotides line up with TRBD1. The CDR3 consists of 16 residues. Germline CDR1 is SQVTM and CDR2 is ANQGSEA. V lost 0 bases to trimming and J lost 5 bases; unmatched junction nucleotides: 10. The CDR3 DNA follows: TGCAGCGTTGAAGATGGGGACAGGGCCTTCGGGGAGACCCAGTACTTC. Protein product: CSVEDGDRAFGETQYF.

V is TRBV7-3 and J is TRBJ2-2; TRBD2 aligns across 12 bases. Germline loops: CDR1 SGHTA, CDR2 FQGTGA. V lost 5 bases, J lost 4 bases, and 5 bases stayed unmatched. The CDR3 runs to 16 residues. The CDR3 nucleotides read TGTGCCAGCAGCCCTAGGACTAGCGGGATCACCGGGGAGCTGTTTTTT. It yields the protein CASSPRTSGITGELFF.

This clone was observed a handful of times. Other DNA sequences in the same sample also yield this CDR3. The chain has TRBV2 and TRBJ1-2; possible D gene TRBD1, 6 bases. CDR1 is SNHLY and CDR2 is FYNNEI in the germline V gene. V was shortened by 11 bases and J by 3 bases, with 16 bases between the two germline ends. The CDR3 is made up of 13 amino acids. The CDR3 DNA reads TGTGCCGGAGGGGGGAGGGGTGACTATGGCTACACCTTC. Protein sequence: CAGGGRGDYGYTF.

This clone appeared many times. This rearrangement joins TRBV6-6 to TRBJ2-7; TRBD1 matches at 8 bases. This CDR3 is built from 15 residues. Germline V gives CDR1 MNHNY, CDR2 SVGAGI (reference sequence). The V and J ends lost 6 bases and 0 bases, in that order; junction bases with no gene match: 7. The CDR3 sequence: CASRQDRVTSYEQYF. The CDR3 nucleotides read TGTGCCAGCAGACAGGACAGGGTAACCTCCTACGAGCAGTACTTC.

The rearrangement joins TRBV21-1 to TRBJ2-7; the DNA was not used to check the table's D call, TRBD2. TRBV21-1 is listed as a pseudogene. The CDR3 has 14 amino acids. The CDR3 region is CASSKVERTYEQYF. CDR3 in DNA: TGTGCCAGCAGCAAAGTGGAGAGAACCTACGAGCAGTACTTC.

This chain uses TRBV5-4 with TRBJ1-1, with TRBD1 as a possible D gene (5 bases). This CDR3 has 15 amino acids. Looked up from germline, CDR1 is SGHNT and CDR2 is YYREEE (reference sequence). The V end lost 4 bases, the J end lost 4 bases, and 17 bases lay between the germline ends. In DNA, the CDR3 is TGTGCCAGCAGCGGAGGCAGGGATTCGGCCACTGAAGCTTTCTTT. Amino acids: CASSGGRDSATEAFF.

The V gene is TRBV2, the J gene TRBJ1-4, with TRBD1 as a possible D gene (5 bases). The CDR3 consists of 15 residues. V was shortened by 7 bases and J by 1 base, with 13 bases between the two germline ends. Germline V gene lookup returns CDR1 SNHLY and CDR2 FYNNEI. The CDR3 sequence: CASTWGEGTNEKLFF. CDR3 nucleotide sequence: TGTGCCAGCACCTGGGGGGAGGGAACTAATGAAAAACTGTTTTTT.

This chain uses TRBV5-1 with TRBJ2-1; no reliable D call. CDR1 SGHRS and CDR2 YFSETQ come from the germline V gene. V lost 3 bases and J lost 0, with 10 bases in between. This CDR3 spans 15 amino acids. CDR3 in amino acids: CASSSTVSSYNEQFF. The CDR3 DNA is TGCGCCAGCAGCTCGACGGTTAGCTCCTACAATGAGCAGTTCTTC.

V is TRBV11-2 and J is TRBJ2-5, with D unclear. From germline, CDR1 is SGHAT and CDR2 FQNNGV. The CDR3 totals 14 residues. The V end was cut by 2 bases, the J end by 0 bases, with 7 bases between. CDR3 region: CASSLLANQETQYF. Written as DNA, the CDR3 is TGTGCCAGCAGCTTACTCGCCAACCAAGAGACCCAGTACTTC.

CDR3 sequence (DNA): TGCGCCAGCAGCCAAGATCTGGATAGGAGGCCCCAGCATTTT. Its translation: CASSQDLDRRPQHF. The V gene is TRBV4-1, the J gene TRBJ1-5, with D unresolved. Germline-derived CDR1 and CDR2 are MGHRA and YSYEKL. Trimming cost V 0 bases and J 9 bases, with 12 bases left between them. The CDR3 length is 14 residues.